A single sample is the source of the 27 T cell receptor beta chains below, sequenced in a study of T cell responses to AZD1222 COVID-19 vaccine. TCRdb's copy holds only in-frame clones and misses some; the assay was immunoSEQ multiplex PCR. The repertoire consists of around 96,000 clones, with about nine tenths occurring once and the leading ten covering 11%. Sequenced here: peripheral blood, sampled 28 days after the second AZD1222 dose. The receptor source for this set is an adult who received the AZD1222 COVID-19 vaccine.

The chain couples TRBV30 to TRBJ1-2, with TRBD1 matching 7 bases. The CDR3 runs to 17 residues. V shed 1 base and J 2 bases; nucleotides not matched to a gene: 13. Germline CDR1 is GTSNPN and CDR2 is SVGIG (reference sequence). CDR3 sequence reads: CAWSGYGGGGTNYGYTF. The CDR3 DNA is TGTGCCTGGAGTGGTTATGGGGGAGGGGGCACAAACTATGGCTACACCTTC.

The gene calls are TRBV6-5 and TRBJ1-2; D possibly corresponds to TRBD1 (6 bases). The CDR3 runs to 15 residues. Germline V gene data show CDR1 as MNHEY and CDR2 as SVGAGI. Trimming cost V 2 bases and J 8 bases, with 18 bases left between them. Here the CDR3 reads CASSYDSGRRGGYTF. The CDR3 DNA is TGTGCCAGCAGTTACGACTCGGGACGGAGGGGGGGCTACACCTTC.

This chain links TRBV7-9 with TRBJ1-5, with 9 positions matching TRBD1. V shed 5 bases and J 2 bases; nucleotides not matched to a gene: 1. This CDR3 has 14 residues. Germline CDR1 reads SEHNR; CDR2 reads FQNEAQ (reference sequence). The chain's CDR3 is CASSRQGGNQPQHF. In DNA form, the CDR3 reads TGTGCCAGCAGCAGACAGGGGGGCAATCAGCCCCAGCATTTT. The whole variable domain, filled in from reference TRBV7-9 and TRBJ1-5, reads DTGVSQNPRHKITKRGQNVTFRCDPISEHNRLYWYRQTLGQGPEFLTYFQNEAQLEKSRLLSDRFSAERPKGSFSTLEIQRTEQGDSAMYLCASSRQGGNQPQHFGDGTRLSIL.

The chain couples TRBV5-1 to TRBJ2-5, with 7 bases lining up with TRBD2. J lost 2 bases, V lost 2 bases, and 6 bases had no gene match. The CDR3 contains 15 residues. Germline CDR1 SGHRS, CDR2 YFSETQ. The CDR3 DNA follows: TGCGCCAGCAGCTTCTCAACTAGCGTGCAAGAGACCCAGTACTTC. This translates into CASSFSTSVQETQYF.

This rearrangement joins TRBV10-3 to TRBJ1-1, with D maybe TRBD1 (6 bases). The CDR3 extends over 12 amino acids. The ends were cut back, 3 bases at V and 7 bases at J, with 9 bases in the middle. Looked up from germline, CDR1 is ENHRY and CDR2 is SYGVKD. The DNA of the CDR3 is TGTGCCATCAGTGATGCGGACAGTGAAGCTTTCTTT. This gives the protein CAISDADSEAFF.

The genes are TRBV9 and TRBJ2-1, with a weak D call TRBD2 (5 bases). The length of the CDR3 is 12 residues. Germline lookup yields CDR1 SGDLS and CDR2 YYNGEE. V was pared by 0 bases and J by 7 bases, with 5 bases between. CDR3 nucleotides: TGTGCCAGCAGCGTAGCGGGGAATGAGCAGTTCTTC. Its protein product is CASSVAGNEQFF. Full variable domain (rest looked up from reference TRBV9 and TRBJ2-1): DSGVTQTPKHLITATGQRVTLRCSPRSGDLSVYWYQQSLDQGLQFLIQYYNGEERAKGNILERFSAQQFPDLHSELNLSSLELGDSALYFCASSVAGNEQFFGPGTRLTVL.

This rearrangement joins TRBV5-6 to TRBJ2-3, with D possibly being TRBD1 or TRBD2 (5 bases each). The V end lost 6 bases, the J end lost 1 base, and 15 bases lay between the germline ends. This CDR3 comprises 15 residues. Per germline, CDR1 SGHDT and CDR2 YYEEEE. DNA of the CDR3: TGTGCCAGCACCATCCGGGGCAAGGGCACAGATACGCAGTATTTT. It specifies CASTIRGKGTDTQYF.

This clone was seen just once. The chain recombines TRBV28 with TRBJ2-2; possibly TRBD1 for D (5 bases). Trimming pared 7 bases from V and 0 bases from J, leaving 15 bases between. Germline values: CDR1 MDHEN, CDR2 SYDVKM. The CDR3 is made up of 16 amino acids. CDR3 residues: CASKSTDRPNTGELFF. CDR3 DNA: TGTGCCAGCAAGTCAACCGACAGACCGAACACCGGGGAGCTGTTTTTT.

This clone showed up just a few times. V is TRBV5-1 and J is TRBJ1-1; D uncertain. Germline CDR1 SGHRS, CDR2 YFSETQ. The ends were cut back, 3 bases at V and 0 bases at J, with 12 bases in the middle. This CDR3 has 15 residues. The CDR3 protein is CASSSRGQMNTEAFF. The CDR3 DNA follows: TGCGCCAGCAGCTCGCGCGGGCAGATGAACACTGAAGCTTTCTTT. Complete variable domain (other parts from reference TRBV5-1 and TRBJ1-1): KAGVTQTPRYLIKTRGQQVTLSCSPISGHRSVSWYQQTPGQGLQFLFEYFSETQRNKGNFPGRFSGRQFSNSRSEMNVSTLELGDSALYLCASSSRGQMNTEAFFGQGTRLTVV.

V is TRBV5-1 and J is TRBJ1-4; D is unclear. V gave up 1 base and J gave up 5 bases, with 0 bases separating them. Germline CDR1 SGHRS, CDR2 YFSETQ. The CDR3 length is 11 residues. The CDR3 DNA sequence: TGCGCCAGCAGCTTGAATGAAAAACTGTTTTTT. This translates into CASSLNEKLFF.

This clone was found once. The chain employs TRBV19 and TRBJ1-6, with 10 bases matching TRBD1. Germline V CDR1 and CDR2: LNHDA, SQIVND (reference sequence). V trimming: 6 bases; J trimming: 9 bases; junction bases outside the gene matches: 5. This CDR3 comprises 14 residues. The CDR3 DNA follows: TGTGCCAGTAGCCGGACAGGGGGAAGTTCACCCCTCCACTTT. Protein: CASSRTGGSSPLHF.

The rearrangement joins TRBV27 to TRBJ2-7; the D is unclear. The germline gives CDR1 MNHEY, CDR2 SMNVEV (reference sequence). The V gene lost 5 bases and the J gene lost 4 bases, with 15 bases spanning the gap. The CDR3 spans 14 residues. The CDR3: CASSPLGVKYEQYF. Written as DNA, the CDR3 is TGTGCCAGCAGTCCTCTTGGAGTCAAGTACGAGCAGTACTTC.

The rearrangement links TRBV30 to TRBJ2-2; D gene ambiguous. The CDR3 covers 14 residues. Germline V CDR1 and CDR2: GTSNPN, SVGIG (reference sequence). V was clipped by 0 bases and J by 1 base, with 6 bases between them. CDR3 DNA sequence: TGTGCCTGGAGTGTTGGGATGAACACCGGGGAGCTGTTTTTT. Protein: CAWSVGMNTGELFF.

V usage is TRBV7-8 and J usage is TRBJ1-1; tentative D call: TRBD1 (5 bases). This CDR3 spans 16 amino acids. Germline CDR1 reads SGHVS; CDR2 reads FQNEAQ. The V gene lost 4 bases and the J gene lost 2 bases, with 17 bases spanning the gap. The CDR3 reads CASSSLLRTKNTEAFF. The CDR3, as DNA: TGTGCCAGCAGCTCGCTGTTGAGGACAAAAAACACTGAAGCTTTCTTT. Filled out from reference TRBV7-8 and TRBJ1-1, the complete variable domain reads GAGVSQSPRYKVAKRGQDVALRCDPISGHVSLFWYQQALGQGPEFLTYFQNEAQLDKSGLPSDRFFAERPEGSVSTLKIQRTQQEDSAVYLCASSSLLRTKNTEAFFGQGTRLTVV.

This sequence joins TRBV19 and TRBJ1-2; the match to TRBD1 covers 7 bases. V lost 3 bases, J lost 4 bases, and 2 bases stayed unmatched. Germline CDR1 reads LNHDA; CDR2 reads SQIVND (reference sequence). This CDR3 spans 13 amino acids. CDR3 residues: CASSMSGGYGYTF. The CDR3 DNA reads TGTGCCAGTAGTATGTCAGGGGGCTATGGCTACACCTTC.

The chain has TRBV21-1 and TRBJ2-5. TRBV21-1 is assigned pseudogene status. The CDR3 spans 14 residues. CDR3 residues: CASSPGAVGETQYF. The CDR3 nucleotides read TGTGCCAGCAGCCCCGGGGCCGTGGGAGAGACCCAGTACTTC.

This rearrangement joins TRBV5-1 to TRBJ2-7; 8 bases are shared with TRBD1. Trimming took 3 bases from V and 6 from J; bases not matched to a gene: 11. Germline V CDR1 and CDR2: SGHRS, YFSETQ. The CDR3 length is 15 residues. The chain's CDR3 is CASSWGTGAAREQYF. The CDR3 DNA sequence: TGCGCCAGCAGCTGGGGGACAGGCGCCGCTCGCGAGCAGTACTTC.

The genes are TRBV7-2 and TRBJ2-3; 9 nucleotides align to TRBD2. V lost 1 base to trimming and J lost 6 bases; unmatched junction nucleotides: 5. This CDR3 comprises 15 residues. Germline loops: CDR1 SGHTA, CDR2 FQGNSA. This chain's CDR3 is CASSLGDSGSDTQYF. The CDR3 DNA is TGTGCCAGCAGCTTAGGTGATAGCGGGAGTGATACGCAGTATTTT.

V and J are TRBV11-1 and TRBJ2-1, with 10 bases that match TRBD2. V lost 5 bases and J lost 8; bases outside the gene matches: 12. The CDR3 covers 16 residues. In germline, CDR1 is SGHAT, CDR2 FQDESV (reference sequence). DNA for the CDR3: TGTGCCAGCAGCGCAAATCTAGCGGGAGCACAGGATGAGCAGTTCTTC. Its translation is CASSANLAGAQDEQFF.

CDR3 residues: CASSLAGTGAYEQYF. DNA for the CDR3: TGTGCCAGCAGCTTGGCCGGGACAGGGGCCTACGAGCAGTACTTC. This rearrangement joins TRBV5-4 to TRBJ2-7; 10 nucleotides line up with TRBD1. J gave up 2 bases and V 0 bases, and 2 bases lay outside the gene matches. CDR1 is SGHNT, CDR2 YYREEE, per germline (reference sequence). This CDR3 has 15 amino acids.

This clone was seen a single time. This sequence joins TRBV6-5 and TRBJ1-6; D is uncertain. Germline V CDR1 and CDR2: MNHEY, SVGAGI. Trimming shortened V by 6 bases and J by 1 base, and 7 bases separated the two germline ends. The CDR3 spans 14 residues. CDR3 nucleotide sequence: TGTGCCAGCAGCCGAGTATCCTATAATTCACCCCTCCACTTT. Protein product: CASSRVSYNSPLHF.

The chain has TRBV6-5 and TRBJ1-2, with D perhaps matching TRBD1 (5 bases). V dropped 5 bases and J dropped 0 bases, with 13 bases sitting between them. The CDR3 is made up of 15 amino acids. Germline loops: CDR1 MNHEY, CDR2 SVGAGI. The CDR3 DNA sequence: TGTGCCAGCAGTAAACCTGGGGCCACTAACTATGGCTACACCTTC. Its protein is CASSKPGATNYGYTF.

There are a few counts of this clone. The chain has TRBV6-4 and TRBJ2-1; 9 nucleotides align to TRBD2. Germline V gene data show CDR1 as MRHNA and CDR2 as SNTAGT. The J segment lost 7 bases and the V segment lost 5 bases, leaving 12 bases of the junction unmatched. The CDR3 is 16 residues long. CDR3 region: CASSPEGGGAWNEQFF. Written as DNA, the CDR3 is TGTGCCAGCAGTCCAGAGGGCGGGGGGGCTTGGAATGAGCAGTTCTTC.

The V gene is TRBV9, the J gene TRBJ2-1; 11 bases fit TRBD1. The germline V gene has CDR1 SGDLS and CDR2 YYNGEE. The CDR3 length is 16 residues. V shed 0 bases and J 4 bases; nucleotides not matched to a gene: 3. The CDR3, as DNA: TGTGCCAGCAGCGTAGCCGGGACAGGGGGTTACAATGAGCAGTTCTTC. It is translated as CASSVAGTGGYNEQFF.

The chain carries TRBV30 and TRBJ2-1; no firm D call. Trimming stripped 6 bases from V and 7 bases from J, with 13 bases between. The CDR3 runs 12 residues. Germline loops: CDR1 GTSNPN, CDR2 SVGIG (reference sequence). The CDR3 loop is CACRNARNEQFF. In DNA form, the CDR3 reads TGTGCCTGCCGCAATGCGCGGAATGAGCAGTTCTTC.

This chain connects TRBV2 to TRBJ1-1, with D tentatively TRBD1 (6 bases). Trimming took off 9 bases at V and 3 bases at J, with 14 bases between the two ends. From germline, CDR1 is SNHLY and CDR2 FYNNEI. The CDR3 is made up of 13 amino acids. The CDR3: CASGGQGYTEAFF. CDR3 in DNA: TGTGCCAGTGGGGGCCAGGGGTACACTGAAGCTTTCTTT. The full variable domain, completed using reference TRBV2 and TRBJ1-1, is EPEVTQTPSHQVTQMGQEVILRCVPISNHLYFYWYRQILGQKVEFLVSFYNNEISEKSEIFDDQFSVERPDGSNFTLKIRSTKLEDSAMYFCASGGQGYTEAFFGQGTRLTVV.

The CDR3 is CASGLGVTNEKLFF. The CDR3 coding sequence is TGTGCCAGCGGGCTGGGAGTAACTAATGAAAAACTGTTTTTT. The gene calls are TRBV9 and TRBJ1-4; D unclear. The CDR3 is 14 residues long. Trimming pared 7 bases from V and 1 base from J, leaving 11 bases between. Germline CDR1 reads SGDLS; CDR2 reads YYNGEE.